This entry lists 23 T cell receptor beta chains sequenced from one sample in a study of cytomegalovirus exposure and HLA in healthy donors (dated by TCRdb to 2015 to 2018). The library was made by the immunoSEQ multiplex PCR assay. For the multiplex PCR, a mixture combining 60 forward primers for TCR Vbeta segments and 13 reverse primers for TCR Jbeta segments was used. TCRdb limited this immuneACCESS table to in-frame rearrangements with V and J called. A share of clones is missing; checked studies link under half to unresolved V genes, and the rest is unexplained. The sample data list approximately 110,000 clones, and about 79% of these were observed just once. The biggest ten clones account for 1.9% of the sample. Sequencing was done on a sample of PBMCs. These receptors were taken from a man aged 50 to 59 in good health and CMV-seronegative.

The CDR3 sequence: CASSLKGYTGELFF. The CDR3 nucleotides read TGTGCCAGCAGCTTGAAGGGGTACACCGGGGAGCTGTTTTTT. V usage is TRBV5-4 and J usage is TRBJ2-2, with a tentative D call TRBD1 (5 bases). V lost 1 base and J 3 bases, leaving 7 bases between the germline ends. There are 14 residues in the CDR3. Germline V CDR1 and CDR2: SGHNT, YYREEE (reference sequence).

This clone was seen a single time. The chain joins TRBV15 to TRBJ1-1; a weak D match, TRBD1 (6 bases). V lost 5 bases and J 6 bases, leaving 13 bases between the germline ends. Germline V gene sequence: CDR1 LNHNV, CDR2 YYDKDF (reference sequence). CDR3 length equals 13 residues. The CDR3 coding sequence is TGTGCCACCAGCCATGGGGGCGGTGCTGAAGCTTTCTTT. Protein: CATSHGGGAEAFF.

The chain has TRBV9 and TRBJ2-1; 8 bases are shared with TRBD1. J lost 0 bases, V lost 1 base, and 6 bases had no gene match. Germline-derived CDR1 and CDR2 are SGDLS and YYNGEE. This CDR3 has 17 residues. CDR3 sequence reads: CASSVRADRGSYNEQFF. The CDR3 DNA reads TGTGCCAGCAGCGTACGAGCCGACAGGGGCTCCTACAATGAGCAGTTCTTC.

This rearrangement joins TRBV7-9 to TRBJ1-1, with TRBD1 matching 7 bases. CDR3 size: 14 residues. Germline-derived CDR1 and CDR2 are SEHNR and FQNEAQ (reference sequence). V was clipped by 3 bases and J by 4 bases; unmatched bases: 5. The CDR3 spells CASSFNRGGTEAFF. CDR3 DNA: TGTGCCAGCAGCTTCAACAGGGGAGGCACTGAAGCTTTCTTT.

The gene calls are TRBV4-2 and TRBJ2-1, with 10 nucleotides matching TRBD1. Germline V gene lookup returns CDR1 LGHNA and CDR2 YNFKEQ. The CDR3 runs 14 residues. The V and J ends lost 4 bases and 4 bases, in that order; junction bases with no gene match: 1. CDR3 in DNA: TGTGCCAGCAGCCTGGGACAGGGGTACAATGAGCAGTTCTTC. It is translated as CASSLGQGYNEQFF.

Here the CDR3 DNA reads TGCGCCAGCAGTGGCCCCTCTGGACAGTTAAATGAGAAACACACAGATACGCAGTATTTT. Protein sequence: CASSGPSGQLNEKHTDTQYF. J is TRBJ2-3 and V is TRBV10-1; possibly TRBD1 for D (6 bases). Germline V gene sequence: CDR1 WNHNN, CDR2 SYGVQD (reference sequence). The CDR3 is made up of 20 amino acids. The V and J ends lost 4 bases and 2 bases respectively, with 28 bases between them.

J is TRBJ1-3 and V is TRBV15; TRBD1 agrees at 7 bases. Losses at the gene ends were 8 bases for V and 1 base for J; bases not matched to a gene: 8. The CDR3 totals 15 residues. Germline CDR1 and CDR2: LNHNV and YYDKDF (reference sequence). This CDR3 reads CATSYDRASGNTIYF. As DNA, the CDR3 is TGTGCCACCTCTTACGACAGGGCTTCTGGAAACACCATATATTTT.

This clone was found once. V gene TRBV7-3 combines with J gene TRBJ2-2; 7 nucleotides line up with TRBD1. CDR1 and CDR2 from the germline V gene are SGHTA and FQGTGA. The length of the CDR3 is 15 residues. Unmatched junction bases numbered 8, after V lost 6 bases and J lost 4 bases. CDR3 residues: CASRTDRAGTGELFF. The CDR3 DNA follows: TGTGCCAGCAGAACCGACAGGGCAGGCACCGGGGAGCTGTTTTTT.

J is TRBJ2-1 and V is TRBV5-8; the D is unclear. V lost 3 bases to trimming and J lost 10 bases, with 8 bases between them. Germline CDR1 is SGHTS and CDR2 is YDEGEE. This CDR3 is built from 11 residues. CDR3 sequence: CASSWLEEQFF. In DNA, the CDR3 is TGTGCCAGCAGCTGGTTGGAGGAGCAGTTCTTC.

This chain uses TRBV5-6 with TRBJ1-2; D unclear. Germline V gives CDR1 SGHDT, CDR2 YYEEEE. The CDR3 contains 14 residues. V lost 1 base, J lost 0 bases, and 7 bases lay in between. CDR3 amino acids: CASSLRLANYGYTF. CDR3 sequence (DNA): TGTGCCAGCAGCTTGAGGCTAGCTAACTATGGCTACACCTTC.

This chain joins TRBV4-2 and TRBJ2-1; TRBD1 agrees at 11 bases. Germline V gene data show CDR1 as LGHNA and CDR2 as YNFKEQ. The CDR3 runs to 16 residues. V was clipped by 3 bases and J by 4 bases; unmatched bases: 5. DNA for the CDR3: TGTGCCAGCAGCCAGGGTGGGACAGGGGGTTACAATGAGCAGTTCTTC. It yields the protein CASSQGGTGGYNEQFF.

The chain carries TRBV6-5 and TRBJ1-1; 12 bases are shared with TRBD1. Per the germline V gene, CDR1 is MNHEY and CDR2 is SVGAGI. The CDR3 extends over 15 amino acids. V shed 8 bases, J shed 2 bases, and the junction held 6 bases outside the gene matches. The CDR3 reads CASRGQGAGNTEAFF. The CDR3 nucleotides read TGTGCCAGCCGGGGACAGGGGGCTGGTAACACTGAAGCTTTCTTT.

The V and J genes are TRBV6-5 and TRBJ1-1, with D uncertain. Germline V gene lookup returns CDR1 MNHEY and CDR2 SVGAGI. The CDR3 loop spans 13 amino acids. Trimming stripped 5 bases from V and 1 base from J, with 8 bases between. The CDR3: CASSETRNTEAFF. DNA for the CDR3: TGTGCCAGCAGTGAAACGAGGAACACTGAAGCTTTCTTT.

The chain joins TRBV18 to TRBJ2-1; D might be TRBD2 (6 bases). V was pared by 8 bases and J by 0 bases, with 20 bases between. The CDR3 is made up of 17 amino acids. CDR1 is KGHSH and CDR2 is LQKENI in the germline V gene. DNA for the CDR3: TGTGCCAGCCCCCCCAGCGCTAGCGTGACCTCCTACAATGAGCAGTTCTTC. Residues: CASPPSASVTSYNEQFF. The variable domain in full, with the rest retrieved from reference TRBV18 and TRBJ2-1, is NAGVMQNPRHLVRRRGQEARLRCSPMKGHSHVYWYRQLPEEGLKFMVYLQKENIIDESGMPKERFSAEFPKEGPSILRIQQVVRGDSAAYFCASPPSASVTSYNEQFFGPGTRLTVL.

The V call is TRBV11-2, the J call TRBJ2-5; no reliable D call. Germline V gene sequence: CDR1 SGHAT, CDR2 FQNNGV. CDR3 size: 10 residues. V gave up 5 bases and J gave up 7 bases, with 5 bases separating them. In nucleotides, the CDR3 is TGTGCCAGCAGCCTAACGACCCAGTACTTC. The encoded protein is CASSLTTQYF.

This clone was recorded only once. This rearrangement joins TRBV6-5 to TRBJ1-2; weak D call: TRBD1 (6 bases). The CDR3 is made up of 15 amino acids. Germline lookup yields CDR1 MNHEY and CDR2 SVGAGI. V lost 7 bases to trimming and J lost 8 bases, with 23 bases between them. The CDR3 spells CASKRRGRIEGGYTF. The CDR3 DNA reads as TGTGCCAGCAAACGCAGGGGTAGAATAGAAGGCGGCTACACCTTC.

The chain carries TRBV11-3 and TRBJ2-5; 7 bases fit TRBD1. Germline values: CDR1 SGHNT, CDR2 YENEEA. The CDR3 length is 13 residues. V was clipped by 6 bases and J by 5 bases; unmatched bases: 6. The CDR3: CASSYTGVETQYF. The DNA of the CDR3 is TGTGCCAGCAGTTATACAGGGGTGGAGACCCAGTACTTC. The full variable domain, its missing parts supplied by reference TRBV11-3 and TRBJ2-5, is EAGVVQSPRYKIIEKKQPVAFWCNPISGHNTLYWYLQNLGQGPELLIRYENEEAVDDSQLPKDRFSAERLKGVDSTLKIQPAELGDSAVYLCASSYTGVETQYFGPGTRLLVL.

This sequence joins TRBV2 and TRBJ2-1; the match to TRBD1 covers 7 bases. This CDR3 comprises 16 residues. Per the germline V gene, CDR1 is SNHLY and CDR2 is FYNNEI. The V and J ends lost 4 bases and 7 bases, in that order; junction bases with no gene match: 13. The CDR3 reads CASSGPRGQTKNEQFF. For the CDR3, the DNA is TGTGCCAGCAGTGGACCTAGGGGACAGACCAAAAATGAGCAGTTCTTC.

The V call is TRBV7-2, the J call TRBJ1-1; 9 bases align to TRBD1. This CDR3 has 13 residues. The J segment lost 10 bases and the V segment lost 5 bases, leaving 8 bases of the junction unmatched. Germline-derived CDR1 and CDR2 are SGHTA and FQGNSA. The CDR3 spells CASSNRGPSGAFF. DNA for the CDR3: TGTGCCAGCAGCAACAGGGGGCCTTCGGGAGCTTTCTTT. The complete variable domain, with remaining parts taken from reference TRBV7-2 and TRBJ1-1, reads GAGVSQSPSNKVTEKGKDVELRCDPISGHTALYWYRQSLGQGLEFLIYFQGNSAPDKSGLPSDRFSAERTGGSVSTLTIQRTQQEDSAVYLCASSNRGPSGAFFGQGTRLTVV.

This clone came up a few times. The chain carries TRBV11-2 and TRBJ2-5; D uncertain. The germline gives CDR1 SGHAT, CDR2 FQNNGV. V dropped 5 bases and J dropped 5 bases, with 15 bases sitting between them. The CDR3 is made up of 14 amino acids. The CDR3 DNA is TGTGCCAGCAGCCCAGGCCACTCATGGGAGACCCAGTACTTC. This encodes CASSPGHSWETQYF.

This chain links TRBV5-5 with TRBJ2-6; the D is unclear. The germline gives CDR1 SGHKS, CDR2 YYEKEE (reference sequence). This CDR3 has 17 amino acids. Deletions cut 0 bases from V and 0 bases from J, with 10 bases between. CDR3 bases: TGTGCCAGCAGCTTGGCCACAGTGATCTCTGGGGCCAACGTCCTGACTTTC. Translation: CASSLATVISGANVLTF.

This chain uses TRBV9 with TRBJ2-2; weak D call: TRBD2 (5 bases). V was cut by 0 bases and J by 6 bases, with 9 bases left in between. The CDR3 has 14 residues. The germline V gene encodes CDR1 SGDLS and CDR2 YYNGEE. CDR3 residues: CASSVARTPGELFF. In DNA, the CDR3 is TGTGCCAGCAGCGTAGCCAGGACTCCCGGGGAGCTGTTTTTT. Full variable domain (missing parts from reference TRBV9 and TRBJ2-2): DSGVTQTPKHLITATGQRVTLRCSPRSGDLSVYWYQQSLDQGLQFLIQYYNGEERAKGNILERFSAQQFPDLHSELNLSSLELGDSALYFCASSVARTPGELFFGEGSRLTVL.

J is TRBJ1-3 and V is TRBV5-1; a weak D match, TRBD1 (6 bases). The V end was cut by 4 bases, the J end by 0 bases, with 20 bases between. CDR3 length: 18 residues. Germline CDR1 SGHRS, CDR2 YFSETQ. CDR3 in amino acids: CASSPGAVGTLSGNTIYF. CDR3 bases: TGCGCCAGCAGCCCCGGGGCCGTCGGGACACTCTCTGGAAACACCATATATTTT. The variable domain in full, completed from reference TRBV5-1 and TRBJ1-3, reads KAGVTQTPRYLIKTRGQQVTLSCSPISGHRSVSWYQQTPGQGLQFLFEYFSETQRNKGNFPGRFSGRQFSNSRSEMNVSTLELGDSALYLCASSPGAVGTLSGNTIYFGEGSWLTVV.